Detailed here is one T cell receptor (beta chain). This CDR3 is built from 15 residues. After removal of 5 bases from V and 6 bases from J, the junction contained 11 bases not matched to a gene. Germline V gene data show CDR1 as KGHSY and CDR2 as FQNENV. Treatment of the sample: 15 to 20 received Ad26.COV2.S at low or high dose, single or two shots; roughly five received placebo; per-sample allocation not given. Material that was analyzed had been drawn on day 63 after the first vaccine or placebo injection. Vaccine was an Ad26 vector expressing Wuhan-strain SARS-CoV-2 spike. The data were produced by immunoSEQ multiplex PCR, yet TCRdb's version contains in-frame clones alone and is incomplete. The table shows over 200,000 clones, with approximately 88% occurring only once. This entry is derived from a study of Ad26.COV2.S vaccination and SARS-CoV-2 variants. Study-level information: Into the muscle, Ad26.COV2.S was dosed once or twice, 56 days apart.

J is TRBJ1-2 and V is TRBV16, with TRBD1 matching 8 bases. This TCR was sampled from a person between 18 and 65 years old who received the Ad26.COV2.S COVID-19 vaccine or a placebo. Sequenced material: peripheral blood, taken in a trial of Ad26.COV2.S vaccine versus placebo. In nucleotides, the CDR3 is TGTGCCAGCAGCTTCTCCTTGACAGGGGTGGATGGCTACACCTTC. It yields the protein CASSFSLTGVDGYTF. The full variable domain, with the rest looked up from reference TRBV16 and TRBJ1-2, is GEEVAQTPKHLVRGEGQKAKLYCAPIKGHSYVFWYQQVLKNEFKFLISFQNENVFDETGMPKERFSAKCLPNSPCSLEIQATKLEDSAVYFCASSFSLTGVDGYTFGSGTRLTVV.